This T cell receptor (beta chain) was profiled in a study of OX40 agonist ivuxolimab in advanced cancers. Study-wide findings and caveats: Fewer expanded clones were found on average in CD4+ than in CD8+ T cells.

The CDR3 sequence is 15 residues long. V was trimmed by 0 bases and J by 5 bases, leaving 14 bases between them. CDR1 and CDR2 from the germline V gene are SGHDT and YYEEEE. As for this clone: The antigen remains unidentified.

Some clones are missing from TCRdb's copy, which holds only in-frame ones; the method was immunoSEQ multiplex PCR. The sample contains tens of thousands of clones, roughly 87% of which appear only once. The chain uses TRBV5-6 and TRBJ1-2; TRBD1 is a possible D gene (6 bases). The TCR sequence derives from an adult with an advanced solid tumor such as melanoma, head and neck, liver or kidney cancer. The source was CD4+ or CD8+ T cells sorted from blood, collected in a trial of the OX40 agonist ivuxolimab. CDR3 nucleotides: TGTGCCAGCAGCTTGGTCCAGGGGCCTATTTATGGCTACACCTTC. Its protein is CASSLVQGPIYGYTF.